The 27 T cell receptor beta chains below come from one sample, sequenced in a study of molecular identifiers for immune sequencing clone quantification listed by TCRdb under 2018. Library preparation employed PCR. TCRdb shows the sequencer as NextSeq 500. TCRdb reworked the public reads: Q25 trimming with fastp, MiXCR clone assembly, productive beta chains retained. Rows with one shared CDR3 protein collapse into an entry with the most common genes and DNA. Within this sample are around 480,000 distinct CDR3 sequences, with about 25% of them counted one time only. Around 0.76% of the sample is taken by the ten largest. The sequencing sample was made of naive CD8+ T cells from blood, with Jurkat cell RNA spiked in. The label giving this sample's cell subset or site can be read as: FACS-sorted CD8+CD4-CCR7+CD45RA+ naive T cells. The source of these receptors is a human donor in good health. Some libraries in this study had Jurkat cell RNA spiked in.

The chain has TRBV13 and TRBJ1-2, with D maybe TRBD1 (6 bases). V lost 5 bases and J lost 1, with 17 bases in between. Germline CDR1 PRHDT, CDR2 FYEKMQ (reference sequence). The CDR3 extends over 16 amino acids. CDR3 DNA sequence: TGTGCCAGCAGCCCCCAGGCAGGGGAGAATAACTATGGCTACACCTTC. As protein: CASSPQAGENNYGYTF.

CDR3 residues: CASRTADTEAFF. In nucleotides, the CDR3 is TGTGCCAGCAGGACGGCGGATACTGAAGCTTTCTTT. The genes are TRBV27 and TRBJ1-1; D not resolved. CDR1 and CDR2 from the germline V gene are MNHEY and SMNVEV (reference sequence). The CDR3 has 12 amino acids. The germline V and J ends were trimmed by 6 bases and 5 bases, with 10 bases remaining between them.

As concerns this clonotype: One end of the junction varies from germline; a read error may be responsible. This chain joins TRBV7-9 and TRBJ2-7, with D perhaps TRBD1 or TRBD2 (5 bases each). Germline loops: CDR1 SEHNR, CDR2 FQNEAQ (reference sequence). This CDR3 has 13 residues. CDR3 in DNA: TGTGCCAACAGCCCCGGGGCTAGTGCGTGGCAGTACTTC. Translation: CANSPGASAWQYF.

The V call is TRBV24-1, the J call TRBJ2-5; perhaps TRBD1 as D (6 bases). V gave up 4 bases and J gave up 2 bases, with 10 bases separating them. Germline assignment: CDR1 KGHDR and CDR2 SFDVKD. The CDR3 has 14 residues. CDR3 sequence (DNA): TGTGCCACCAGTGAGGGGGCAGGTCAAGAGACCCAGTACTTC. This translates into CATSEGAGQETQYF.

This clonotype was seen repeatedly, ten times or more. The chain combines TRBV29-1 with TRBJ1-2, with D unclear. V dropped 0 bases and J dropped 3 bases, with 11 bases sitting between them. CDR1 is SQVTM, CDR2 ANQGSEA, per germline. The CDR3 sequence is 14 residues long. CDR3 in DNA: TGCAGCGTTGAAGATCAGCAAGCGTACTATGGCTACACCTTC. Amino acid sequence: CSVEDQQAYYGYTF.

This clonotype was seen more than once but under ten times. The CDR3 region is CASSNTGNSGELFF. The CDR3 nucleotides are TGTGCCAGCAGTAATACAGGGAATTCCGGGGAGCTGTTTTTT. The chain carries TRBV28 and TRBJ2-2, with D possibly being TRBD1 (6 bases). CDR1 and CDR2 from the germline V gene are MDHEN and SYDVKM. This CDR3 region has 14 residues. The V end was cut by 5 bases, the J end by 6 bases, with 13 bases between.

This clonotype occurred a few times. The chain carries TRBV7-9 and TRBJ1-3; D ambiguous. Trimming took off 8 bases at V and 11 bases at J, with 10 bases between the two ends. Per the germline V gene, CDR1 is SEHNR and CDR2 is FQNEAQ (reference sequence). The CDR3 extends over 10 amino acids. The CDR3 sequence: CASATDAIYF. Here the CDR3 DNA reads TGTGCCAGCGCGACGGACGCCATATATTTT.

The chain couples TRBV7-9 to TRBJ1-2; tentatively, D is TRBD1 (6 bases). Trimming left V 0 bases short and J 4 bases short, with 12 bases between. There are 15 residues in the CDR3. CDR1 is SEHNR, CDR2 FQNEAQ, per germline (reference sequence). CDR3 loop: CASSLAGRGGYGYTF. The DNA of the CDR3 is TGTGCCAGCAGCTTAGCGGGCAGGGGAGGCTATGGCTACACCTTC.

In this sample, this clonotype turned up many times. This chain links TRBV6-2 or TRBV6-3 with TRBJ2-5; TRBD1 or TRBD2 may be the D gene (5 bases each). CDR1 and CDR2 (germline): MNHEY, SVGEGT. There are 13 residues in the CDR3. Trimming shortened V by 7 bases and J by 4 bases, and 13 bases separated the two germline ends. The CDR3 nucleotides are TGTGCCAGCAACAGGAGGATGGTAGAGACCCAGTACTTC. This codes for CASNRRMVETQYF.

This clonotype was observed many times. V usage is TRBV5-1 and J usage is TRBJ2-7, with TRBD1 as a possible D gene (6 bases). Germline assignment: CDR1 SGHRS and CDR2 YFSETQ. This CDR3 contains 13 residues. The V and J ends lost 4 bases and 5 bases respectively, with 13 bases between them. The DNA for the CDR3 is TGCGCCAGCAGCGTTCCGGGACATGACGAGCAGTACTTC. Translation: CASSVPGHDEQYF.

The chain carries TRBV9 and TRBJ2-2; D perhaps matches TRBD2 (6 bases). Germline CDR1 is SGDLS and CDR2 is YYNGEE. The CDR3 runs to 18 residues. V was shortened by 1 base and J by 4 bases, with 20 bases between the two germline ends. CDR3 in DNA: TGTGCCAGCAGCGTAAGAGAATGGGACTTGCGCACCACCGGGGAGCTGTTTTTT. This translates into CASSVREWDLRTTGELFF.

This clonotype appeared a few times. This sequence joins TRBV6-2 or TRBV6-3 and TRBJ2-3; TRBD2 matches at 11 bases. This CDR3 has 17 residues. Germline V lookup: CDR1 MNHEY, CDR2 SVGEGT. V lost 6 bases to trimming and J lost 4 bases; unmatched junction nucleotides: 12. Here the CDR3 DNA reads TGTGCCAGCAGGTCGTTTAGCGGGGGGGCTGGCCCAGATACGCAGTATTTT. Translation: CASRSFSGGAGPDTQYF.

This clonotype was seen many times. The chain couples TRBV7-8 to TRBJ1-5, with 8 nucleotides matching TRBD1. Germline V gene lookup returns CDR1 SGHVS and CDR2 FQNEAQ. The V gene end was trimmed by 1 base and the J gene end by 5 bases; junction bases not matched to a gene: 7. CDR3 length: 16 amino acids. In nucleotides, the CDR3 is TGTGCCAGCAGCTTAGGCGGCCAGGGGGCACATCAGCCCCAGCATTTT. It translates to CASSLGGQGAHQPQHF.

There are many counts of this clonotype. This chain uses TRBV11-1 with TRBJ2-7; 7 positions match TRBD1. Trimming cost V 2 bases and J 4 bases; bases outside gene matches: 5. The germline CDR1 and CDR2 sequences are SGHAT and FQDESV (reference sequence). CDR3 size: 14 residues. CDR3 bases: TGTGCCAGCAGCTTACGACAGGGTCAGTACGAGCAGTACTTC. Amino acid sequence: CASSLRQGQYEQYF. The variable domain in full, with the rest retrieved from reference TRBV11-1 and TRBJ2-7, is EAEVAQSPRYKITEKSQAVAFWCDPISGHATLYWYRQILGQGPELLVQFQDESVVDDSQLPKDRFSAERLKGVDSTLKIQPAELGDSAMYLCASSLRQGQYEQYFGPGTRLTVT.

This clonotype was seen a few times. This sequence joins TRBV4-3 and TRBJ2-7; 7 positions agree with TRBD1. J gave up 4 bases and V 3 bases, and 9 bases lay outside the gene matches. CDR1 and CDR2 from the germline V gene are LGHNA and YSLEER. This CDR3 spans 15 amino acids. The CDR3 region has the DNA TGCGCCAGCAGCCAGGGAAAGGACAGGAGGTACGAGCAGTACTTC. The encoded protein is CASSQGKDRRYEQYF.

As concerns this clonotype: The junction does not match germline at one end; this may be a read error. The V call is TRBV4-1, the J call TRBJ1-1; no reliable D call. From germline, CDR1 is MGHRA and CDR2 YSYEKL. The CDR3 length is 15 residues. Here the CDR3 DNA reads TGCGCCAGCAGCCAAGATTTTGGGGTGAGCACTGAAGCTCTCTTT. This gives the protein CASSQDFGVSTEALF.

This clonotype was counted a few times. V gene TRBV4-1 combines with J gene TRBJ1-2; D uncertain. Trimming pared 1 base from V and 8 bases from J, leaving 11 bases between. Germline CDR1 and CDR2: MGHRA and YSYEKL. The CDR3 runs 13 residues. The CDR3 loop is CASSQVPAEGYTF. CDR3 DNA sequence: TGCGCCAGCAGCCAAGTACCAGCGGAAGGCTACACCTTC.

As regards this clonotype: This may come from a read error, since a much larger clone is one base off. CDR3 residues: CSAQARTGDYEQYF. The CDR3 coding sequence is TGCAGTGCTCAAGCTCGGACAGGGGACTACGAGCAGTACTTC. This chain connects TRBV20-1 to TRBJ2-7; TRBD1 agrees at 9 bases. There are 14 residues in the CDR3. Germline lookup yields CDR1 DFQATT and CDR2 SNEGSKA (reference sequence). Trimming took 5 bases from V and 3 from J; bases not matched to a gene: 8.

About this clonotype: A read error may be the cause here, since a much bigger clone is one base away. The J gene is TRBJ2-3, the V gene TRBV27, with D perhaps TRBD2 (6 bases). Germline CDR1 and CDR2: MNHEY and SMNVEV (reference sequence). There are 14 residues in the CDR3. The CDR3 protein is CTNDWRGSTDTQYF. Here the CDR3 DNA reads TGTACCAATGACTGGCGGGGAAGCACAGATACGCAGTATTTT.

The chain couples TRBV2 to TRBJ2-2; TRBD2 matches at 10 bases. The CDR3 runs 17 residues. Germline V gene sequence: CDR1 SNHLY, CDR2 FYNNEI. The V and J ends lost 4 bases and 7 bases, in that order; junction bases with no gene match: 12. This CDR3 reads CASSVLAGALRGGELFF. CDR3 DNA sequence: TGTGCCAGCAGTGTGCTAGCGGGGGCTCTCCGTGGCGGGGAGCTGTTTTTT. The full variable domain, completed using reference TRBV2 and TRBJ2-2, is EPEVTQTPSHQVTQMGQEVILRCVPISNHLYFYWYRQILGQKVEFLVSFYNNEISEKSEIFDDQFSVERPDGSNFTLKIRSTKLEDSAMYFCASSVLAGALRGGELFFGEGSRLTVL.

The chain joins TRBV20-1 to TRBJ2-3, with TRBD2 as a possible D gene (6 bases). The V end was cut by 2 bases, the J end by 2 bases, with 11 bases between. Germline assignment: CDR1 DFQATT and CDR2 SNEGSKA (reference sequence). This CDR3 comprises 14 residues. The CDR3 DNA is TGCAGTGCTAGACGGCGGGAAGACACAGATACGCAGTATTTT. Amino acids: CSARRREDTDTQYF.

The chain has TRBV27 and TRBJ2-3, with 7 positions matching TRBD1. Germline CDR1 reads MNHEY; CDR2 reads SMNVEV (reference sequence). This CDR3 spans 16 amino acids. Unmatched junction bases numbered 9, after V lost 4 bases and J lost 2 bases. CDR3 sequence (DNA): TGTGCCAGCAGTTCATCCTACAGGGGATCCACAGATACGCAGTATTTT. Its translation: CASSSSYRGSTDTQYF.

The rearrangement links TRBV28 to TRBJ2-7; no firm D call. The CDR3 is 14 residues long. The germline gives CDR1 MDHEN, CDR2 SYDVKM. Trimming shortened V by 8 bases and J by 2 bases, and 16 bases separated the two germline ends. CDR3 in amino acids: CASADMLVPYEQYF. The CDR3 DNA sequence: TGTGCCAGCGCCGATATGTTGGTTCCCTACGAGCAGTACTTC.

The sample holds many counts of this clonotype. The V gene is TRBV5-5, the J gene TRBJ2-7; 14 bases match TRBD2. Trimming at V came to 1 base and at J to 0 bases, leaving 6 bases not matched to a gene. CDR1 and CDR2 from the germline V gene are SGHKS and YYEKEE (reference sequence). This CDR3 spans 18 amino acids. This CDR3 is CASSLRGLAGVSSYEQYF. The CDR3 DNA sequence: TGTGCCAGCAGCTTGCGGGGACTAGCGGGGGTCAGCTCCTACGAGCAGTACTTC.

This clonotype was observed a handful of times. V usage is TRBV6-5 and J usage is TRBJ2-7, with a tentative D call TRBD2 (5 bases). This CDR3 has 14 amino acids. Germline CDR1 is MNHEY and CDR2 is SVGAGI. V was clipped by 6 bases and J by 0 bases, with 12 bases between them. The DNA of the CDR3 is TGTGCCAGCAGGGAGGAGGTTCGCTCCTACGAGCAGTACTTC. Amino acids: CASREEVRSYEQYF.

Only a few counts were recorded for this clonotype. The CDR3 sequence is CASSLMDSNQPQHF. The CDR3 DNA reads TGTGCCAGCAGCTTGATGGACAGCAATCAGCCCCAGCATTTT. The chain combines TRBV7-9 with TRBJ1-5, with D uncertain. The CDR3 is 14 amino acids. Trimming removed 3 bases at V and 1 base at J, with 7 bases between. Germline CDR1 SEHNR, CDR2 FQNEAQ (reference sequence).

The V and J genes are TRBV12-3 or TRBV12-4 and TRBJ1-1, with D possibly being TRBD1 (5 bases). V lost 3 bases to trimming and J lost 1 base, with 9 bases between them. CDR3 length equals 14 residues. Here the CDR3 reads CASSFIQENTEAFF. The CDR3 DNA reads TGTGCCAGCAGTTTTATACAGGAGAACACTGAAGCTTTCTTT.